The sequence of this TCR beta chain was determined in a study of blood T cell repertoires in COVID-19. In the study overall: Sites across the United States, Italy and Spain contributed samples from acute and convalescent COVID-19.

This clone came up a few times. With 5 bases clipped from V and 5 bases from J, the junction kept 16 bases outside the gene matches. This CDR3 contains 18 residues. CDR1 and CDR2 (germline): SGHAT, FQNNGV. Libraries were prepared by immunoSEQ multiplex PCR; TCRdb keeps only in-frame clonotypes and omits some of them. The table has about 90,000 clones, roughly 78% seen once; the top ten hold 10%. The specimen sequenced was peripheral blood. The clonotype was recovered from a woman in her 70s with acute or convalescent COVID-19. The chain recombines TRBV11-2 with TRBJ2-2; 8 nucleotides align to TRBD2. In DNA, the CDR3 is TGTGCCAGCAGCACCGCCCGGGGCAGCGGGAGTGGGACCGGGGAGCTGTTTTTT. Protein sequence: CASSTARGSGSGTGELFF.